This paragraph reports one TCR beta chain. Its antigen remains unidentified. PCR was performed using 60 Vbeta and 13 Jbeta primers. The data were produced by immunoSEQ multiplex PCR, yet TCRdb's version contains in-frame clones alone and is incomplete. The table has around 140,000 clones, around 86% seen once; the top ten hold less than 3.5%. This sample is part of a study of cytomegalovirus exposure and HLA in healthy donors. As for the study in general: Out of around 360 genotyped donors, less than 90% belonged to the Caucasian-associated ancestry cluster. General observations from the study: Sequence variants that were highly shared formed a cluster that was likely a sequencing artifact. Diagnosis of cytomegalovirus status made by the classifier reportedly showed high specificity and sensitivity. The study listed some 160 cytomegalovirus-associated TCR beta chains.

This CDR3 is built from 14 residues. V lost 1 base, J lost 3 bases, and 8 bases lay in between. Germline CDR1 SGDLS, CDR2 YYNGEE. The genes are TRBV9 and TRBJ2-1; the D is unclear. This TCR came from a woman aged 30 to 39 in good health and CMV-seronegative. The sequenced sample consisted of PBMCs. The CDR3 sequence: CASSVQSFYNEQFF. CDR3 nucleotides: TGTGCCAGCAGCGTACAGTCCTTCTACAATGAGCAGTTCTTC.